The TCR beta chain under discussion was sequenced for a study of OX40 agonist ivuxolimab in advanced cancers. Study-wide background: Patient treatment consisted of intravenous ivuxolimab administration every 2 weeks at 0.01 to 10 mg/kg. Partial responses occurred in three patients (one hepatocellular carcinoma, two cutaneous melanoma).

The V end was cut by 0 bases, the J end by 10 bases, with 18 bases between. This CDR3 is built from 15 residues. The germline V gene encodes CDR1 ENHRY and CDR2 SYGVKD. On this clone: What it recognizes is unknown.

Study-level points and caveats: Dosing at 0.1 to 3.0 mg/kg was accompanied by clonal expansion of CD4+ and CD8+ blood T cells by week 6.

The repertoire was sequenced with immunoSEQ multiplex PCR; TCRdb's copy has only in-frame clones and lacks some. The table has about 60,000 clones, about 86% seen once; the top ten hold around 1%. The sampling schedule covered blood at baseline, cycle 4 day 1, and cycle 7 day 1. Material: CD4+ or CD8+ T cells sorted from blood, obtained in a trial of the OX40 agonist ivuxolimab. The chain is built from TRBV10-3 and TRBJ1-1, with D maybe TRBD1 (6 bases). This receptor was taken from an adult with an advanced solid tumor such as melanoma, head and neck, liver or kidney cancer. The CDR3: CAISESLQGGDGAFF. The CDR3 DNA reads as TGTGCCATCAGTGAGTCGCTACAGGGAGGGGACGGAGCTTTCTTT.